The 24 T cell receptor beta chains below come from one sample, sequenced in a study of T cell clonotyping in hematopoietic cell transplantation. Sequencing used immunoSEQ multiplex PCR; TCRdb keeps in-frame clones, though not all of them. The sample holds some 30,000 clones, more than 90% seen once. The material sequenced was peripheral blood mononuclear cells. Receptors were obtained from a man in his fifties in good health. Some clones in this sample may be carry-over from other donors' samples.

The genes are TRBV14 and TRBJ2-5; TRBD2 aligns across 10 bases. The CDR3 has 16 amino acids. The germline CDR1 and CDR2 sequences are SGHDN and FVKESK. V dropped 0 bases and J dropped 5; count of bases not matched to a gene: 6. The CDR3 DNA reads as TGTGCCAGCAGCCAAGATCCTAGCGGGGGATTGGAGACCCAGTACTTC. It translates to CASSQDPSGGLETQYF. The full variable domain, completed using reference TRBV14 and TRBJ2-5, is EAGVTQFPSHSVIEKGQTVTLRCDPISGHDNLYWYRRVMGKEIKFLLHFVKESKQDESGMPNNRFLAERTGGTYSTLKVQPAELEDSGVYFCASSQDPSGGLETQYFGPGTRLLVL.

This clone occurred once. The chain links TRBV19 to TRBJ2-7; 9 bases match TRBD2. After removal of 6 bases from V and 2 bases from J, the junction contained 2 bases not matched to a gene. Germline V gene sequence: CDR1 LNHDA, CDR2 SQIVND (reference sequence). This CDR3 spans 13 amino acids. CDR3 sequence reads: CASRSSGTYEQYF. Here the CDR3 DNA reads TGTGCCAGTAGGTCTAGCGGGACCTACGAGCAGTACTTC. Using reference TRBV19 and TRBJ2-7 for the parts outside the CDR3, the full variable domain is DGGITQSPKYLFRKEGQNVTLSCEQNLNHDAMYWYRQDPGQGLRLIYYSQIVNDFQKGDIAEGYSVSREKKESFPLTVTSAQKNPTAFYLCASRSSGTYEQYFGPGTRLTVT.

The gene calls are TRBV6-5 and TRBJ2-7; the D call may be TRBD1 or TRBD2 (6 bases each). CDR3 length equals 16 residues. Trimming removed 1 base at V and 4 bases at J, with 17 bases between. In germline, CDR1 is MNHEY, CDR2 SVGAGI. The CDR3 region is CASSYLSGGPPYEQYF. The CDR3 bases are TGTGCCAGCAGTTACTTAAGTGGGGGGCCGCCTTACGAGCAGTACTTC.

The V and J genes are TRBV27 and TRBJ1-6, with D perhaps matching TRBD1 (5 bases). The CDR3 contains 14 residues. V lost 2 bases and J lost 10, with 12 bases in between. From germline, CDR1 is MNHEY and CDR2 SMNVEV (reference sequence). The CDR3 protein is CASSLKGVGSPLHF. As DNA, the CDR3 is TGTGCCAGCAGTTTAAAAGGGGTGGGCTCACCCCTCCACTTT.

This chain uses TRBV10-3 with TRBJ1-2; D not resolved. This CDR3 comprises 14 residues. V was trimmed by 0 bases and J by 2 bases, leaving 7 bases between them. Germline assignment: CDR1 ENHRY and CDR2 SYGVKD. The CDR3 coding sequence is TGTGCCATCAGTGAGTCGACACAGAACTATGGCTACACCTTC. This encodes CAISESTQNYGYTF.

The chain combines TRBV6-5 with TRBJ1-3; the D gene is possibly TRBD1 (5 bases). V was shortened by 2 bases and J by 0 bases, with 8 bases between the two germline ends. CDR3 length equals 15 residues. Germline V gene sequence: CDR1 MNHEY, CDR2 SVGAGI. CDR3 nucleotides: TGTGCCAGCAGTTACCTCGACAGCTCTGGAAACACCATATATTTT. Translation gives CASSYLDSSGNTIYF.

The chain uses TRBV6-1 and TRBJ2-7; the match to TRBD2 covers 10 bases. CDR1 is MNHNS and CDR2 is SASEGT in the germline V gene. The CDR3 totals 15 residues. The V segment lost 1 base and the J segment 2 bases; nucleotides outside the gene matches: 2. CDR3 region: CASSEESGGAYEQYF. Written as DNA, the CDR3 is TGTGCCAGCAGTGAAGAAAGCGGGGGGGCCTACGAGCAGTACTTC.

This chain's CDR3 is CASSLGSGETQYF. The CDR3 DNA is TGTGCCAGCAGCTTGGGTAGCGGAGAGACCCAGTACTTC. The chain recombines TRBV5-4 with TRBJ2-5; D is possibly TRBD2 (6 bases). This CDR3 spans 13 amino acids. Trimming cost V 0 bases and J 4 bases, with 7 bases left between them. CDR1 and CDR2 (germline): SGHNT, YYREEE (reference sequence).

The chain recombines TRBV28 with TRBJ1-4, with 10 nucleotides matching TRBD1. V trimming: 5 bases; J trimming: 4 bases; junction bases outside the gene matches: 4. CDR1 MDHEN and CDR2 SYDVKM come from the germline V gene. The CDR3 sequence is 15 residues long. DNA of the CDR3: TGTGCCAGCAGTCTGACAGGGGGCGGTAATGAAAAACTGTTTTTT. This gives the protein CASSLTGGGNEKLFF.

The chain joins TRBV6-5 to TRBJ1-1, with a weak D call TRBD1 (5 bases). Germline V gene sequence: CDR1 MNHEY, CDR2 SVGAGI. This CDR3 region has 15 residues. V lost 6 bases and J 1 base, leaving 15 bases between the germline ends. The CDR3 sequence is CASSPIFGQNTEAFF. The DNA for the CDR3 is TGTGCCAGCAGCCCTATCTTCGGACAGAACACTGAAGCTTTCTTT.

V usage is TRBV6-1 and J usage is TRBJ1-1; D uncertain. The CDR3 extends over 12 amino acids. Trimming pared 8 bases from V and 0 bases from J, leaving 7 bases between. Germline CDR1 and CDR2: MNHNS and SASEGT. CDR3 sequence (DNA): TGTGCCAGCCGAGTCCTGAACACTGAAGCTTTCTTT. It is translated as CASRVLNTEAFF.

The CDR3 loop is CSAGQGIDNYGYTF. Written as DNA, the CDR3 is TGCAGCGCCGGACAGGGAATTGATAACTATGGCTACACCTTC. This chain connects TRBV29-1 to TRBJ1-2, with 8 bases fitting TRBD1. CDR1 and CDR2 (germline): SQVTM, ANQGSEA. The CDR3 sequence is 14 residues long. Unmatched junction bases numbered 8, after V lost 7 bases and J lost 1 base.

The chain employs TRBV7-6 and TRBJ1-6; no reliable D call. Germline-derived CDR1 and CDR2 are SGHVS and FNYEAQ. The CDR3 sequence is 13 residues long. The V end lost 2 bases, the J end lost 6 bases, and 5 bases lay between the germline ends. The CDR3 DNA reads TGTGCCAGCAGCTTACTCGGTAATTCACCCCTCCACTTT. Protein sequence: CASSLLGNSPLHF.

The rearrangement joins TRBV9 to TRBJ2-5; unclear D gene. Germline CDR1 and CDR2: SGDLS and YYNGEE. The CDR3 extends over 15 amino acids. V lost 3 bases and J 1 base, leaving 13 bases between the germline ends. Here the CDR3 DNA reads TGTGCCAGCAGCGCCCAAGTGGGCATCCAAGAGACCCAGTACTTC. This codes for CASSAQVGIQETQYF.

This clone was counted a single time. The junction differs from germline at one of its ends, possibly a read error. The chain is built from TRBV7-2 and TRBJ2-5; no firm D call. CDR3 length: 13 residues. Germline assignment: CDR1 SGHTA and CDR2 FQGNSA. The CDR3 coding sequence is TGTGCCAGCAGCCCTCTACAAGCATCCCAGCCGCACTTC. It is translated as CASSPLQASQPHF.

The chain uses TRBV7-2 and TRBJ2-5; D remains ambiguous. Germline V gene lookup returns CDR1 SGHTA and CDR2 FQGNSA. CDR3 length: 14 residues. V was trimmed by 5 bases and J by 8 bases, leaving 18 bases between them. The DNA of the CDR3 is TGTGCCAGCAGCCGCGCAGTCTTGGAGTCTACCCAGTACTTC. Encoded protein: CASSRAVLESTQYF.

This chain links TRBV7-2 with TRBJ1-5; 8 bases match TRBD1. Germline trimming cut 5 bases from V and 1 base from J; bases unmatched to any gene: 4. This CDR3 comprises 15 residues. The germline CDR1 and CDR2 sequences are SGHTA and FQGNSA. The CDR3 sequence: CASSPNRGSNQPQHF. As DNA, the CDR3 is TGTGCCAGCAGCCCGAACAGGGGGAGCAATCAGCCCCAGCATTTT.

This clone has just a few counts. The genes are TRBV19 and TRBJ2-5; the D gene could be TRBD1 or TRBD2 (5 bases each). This CDR3 has 14 amino acids. The V gene lost 6 bases and the J gene lost 10 bases, with 21 bases spanning the gap. Germline CDR1 and CDR2: LNHDA and SQIVND (reference sequence). This CDR3 is CASRRGGDDIFQYF. CDR3 DNA: TGTGCCAGTAGGAGGGGTGGGGACGATATTTTCCAGTACTTC.

Details on this clone: Other DNA sequences within the sample encode an identical CDR3. V and J are TRBV7-2 and TRBJ2-7; 7 positions agree with TRBD2. Germline values: CDR1 SGHTA, CDR2 FQGNSA. Trimming cost V 5 bases and J 2 bases; bases outside gene matches: 3. The CDR3 has 13 residues. This CDR3 reads CASSLGLAYEQYF. The DNA of the CDR3 is TGTGCCAGCAGCCTCGGACTAGCCTACGAGCAGTACTTC.

This chain connects TRBV7-2 to TRBJ2-3, with D uncertain. The V and J ends lost 5 bases and 2 bases respectively, with 8 bases between them. Germline V gene lookup returns CDR1 SGHTA and CDR2 FQGNSA. The CDR3 is made up of 13 amino acids. The CDR3 sequence is CASSIGYTDTQYF. The CDR3 nucleotides read TGTGCCAGCAGCATAGGGTACACAGATACGCAGTATTTT.

The rearrangement joins TRBV2 to TRBJ1-5; TRBD1 might be the D (5 bases). The germline V gene encodes CDR1 SNHLY and CDR2 FYNNEI. V was cut by 5 bases and J by 5 bases, with 10 bases left in between. This CDR3 region has 13 residues. The CDR3 region is CASSFQGYQPQHF. CDR3 bases: TGTGCCAGCAGTTTCCAGGGTTATCAGCCCCAGCATTTT.

The genes are TRBV5-4 and TRBJ2-3; 8 bases match TRBD2. Per the germline V gene, CDR1 is SGHNT and CDR2 is YYREEE (reference sequence). This CDR3 region has 16 residues. With V trimmed by 2 bases and J by 0 bases, 5 bases remained unmatched. CDR3 sequence: CASSLGGGPSTDTQYF. The CDR3 DNA reads TGTGCCAGCAGCTTAGGCGGGGGGCCTAGCACAGATACGCAGTATTTT.

This clone has only one observation. V usage is TRBV29-1 and J usage is TRBJ2-5; TRBD1 matches at 7 bases. This CDR3 has 14 residues. V gave up 2 bases and J gave up 5 bases; unmatched junction bases: 8. Germline CDR1 reads SQVTM; CDR2 reads ANQGSEA. The DNA of the CDR3 is TGCAGCGTTGAACCGACAGGGCCCGGGGAGACCCAGTACTTC. Translation gives CSVEPTGPGETQYF.

The V call is TRBV30, the J call TRBJ2-7, with D unresolved. Trimming took 1 base from V and 8 from J, leaving 9 bases between them. There are 11 residues in the CDR3. Germline values: CDR1 GTSNPN, CDR2 SVGIG (reference sequence). CDR3 sequence (DNA): TGTGCCTGGAGTGAACCGGCCCAGCAGTACTTC. As protein: CAWSEPAQQYF.